This T cell receptor beta chain was captured in a study of T cell changes during pregnancy in multiple sclerosis. The CDR3 is 14 amino acids. V was pared by 7 bases and J by 5 bases, with 15 bases between. From germline, CDR1 is MNHEY and CDR2 SMNVEV (reference sequence). The table came from immunoSEQ multiplex PCR; TCRdb's copy has only in-frame clones and leaves some out. The sample shows 90,000 to 150,000 clones, roughly 92% of them seen only once. The TCR originated in a female donor with multiple sclerosis, enrolled in a pregnancy study. This chain connects TRBV27 to TRBJ2-1; unclear D gene. The specimen was peripheral blood, collected before pregnancy. The CDR3 loop is CASIRNPRHNEQFF. Written as DNA, the CDR3 is TGTGCCAGCATCCGAAACCCGAGGCACAATGAGCAGTTCTTC.